The T cell receptor beta chain under discussion was sequenced for a study of blood T cell repertoires in COVID-19. Turning to the study itself: The United States, Italy and Spain supplied acute and convalescent COVID-19 samples. Sources were T cells, B-cell-depleted T cells, or PBMCs; the material itself was cDNA or gDNA.

The repertoire was sequenced with immunoSEQ multiplex PCR; TCRdb's copy has only in-frame clones and lacks some. This table has hundreds of thousands of clones, more than 70% appearing once. Cohort assignment relied on participant-reported clinical history. Trimming removed 6 bases from V and 2 bases from J, with 10 bases in between. The germline CDR1 and CDR2 sequences are KGHSH and LQKENI. The CDR3 spans 13 residues. The chain is built from TRBV18 and TRBJ1-1, with D possibly matching TRBD1 (6 bases). The sample taken for sequencing was PBMCs or T cells enriched from blood (not recorded which). The clonotype comes from a man aged 35 to 55 in a cohort exposed to, infected with or recovered from COVID-19 (not recorded which). The CDR3 region is CASSTGFNTEAFF. The CDR3 coding sequence is TGTGCCAGCTCGACAGGTTTCAACACTGAAGCTTTCTTT. Filled out from reference TRBV18 and TRBJ1-1, the complete variable domain reads NAGVMQNPRHLVRRRGQEARLRCSPMKGHSHVYWYRQLPEEGLKFMVYLQKENIIDESGMPKERFSAEFPKEGPSILRIQQVVRGDSAAYFCASSTGFNTEAFFGQGTRLTVV.